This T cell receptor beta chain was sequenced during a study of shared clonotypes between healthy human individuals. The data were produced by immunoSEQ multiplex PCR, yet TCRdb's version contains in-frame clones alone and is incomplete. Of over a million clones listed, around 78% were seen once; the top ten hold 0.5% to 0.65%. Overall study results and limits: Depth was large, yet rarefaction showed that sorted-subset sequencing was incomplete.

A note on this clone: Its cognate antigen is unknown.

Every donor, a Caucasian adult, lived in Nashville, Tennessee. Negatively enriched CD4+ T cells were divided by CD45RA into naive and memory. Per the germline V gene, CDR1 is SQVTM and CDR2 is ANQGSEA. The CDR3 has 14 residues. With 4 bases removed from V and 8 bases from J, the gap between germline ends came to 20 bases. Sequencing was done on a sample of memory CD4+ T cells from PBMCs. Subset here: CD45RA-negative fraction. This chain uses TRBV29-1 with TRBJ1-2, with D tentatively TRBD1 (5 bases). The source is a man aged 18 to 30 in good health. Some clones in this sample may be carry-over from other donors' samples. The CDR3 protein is CSVGLRGGAGGYTF. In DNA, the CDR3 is TGCAGCGTTGGGTTACGGGGTGGGGCCGGGGGCTACACCTTC.